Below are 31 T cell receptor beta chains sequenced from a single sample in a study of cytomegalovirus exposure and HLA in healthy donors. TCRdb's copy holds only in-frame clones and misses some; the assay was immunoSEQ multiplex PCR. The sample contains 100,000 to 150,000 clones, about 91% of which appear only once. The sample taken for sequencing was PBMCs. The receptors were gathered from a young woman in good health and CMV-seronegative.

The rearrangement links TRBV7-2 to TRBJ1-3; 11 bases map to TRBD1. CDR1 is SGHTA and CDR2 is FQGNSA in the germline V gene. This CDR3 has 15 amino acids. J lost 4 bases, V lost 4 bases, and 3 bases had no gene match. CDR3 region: CASSSRTGGGNTIYF. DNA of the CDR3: TGTGCCAGCAGCTCTCGGACAGGGGGCGGAAACACCATATATTTT. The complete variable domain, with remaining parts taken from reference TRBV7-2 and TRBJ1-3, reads GAGVSQSPSNKVTEKGKDVELRCDPISGHTALYWYRQSLGQGLEFLIYFQGNSAPDKSGLPSDRFSAERTGGSVSTLTIQRTQQEDSAVYLCASSSRTGGGNTIYFGEGSWLTVV.

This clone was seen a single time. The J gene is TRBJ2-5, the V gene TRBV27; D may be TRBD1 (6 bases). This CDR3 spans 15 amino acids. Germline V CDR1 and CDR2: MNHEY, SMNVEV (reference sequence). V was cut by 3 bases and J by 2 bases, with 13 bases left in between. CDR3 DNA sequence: TGTGCCAGCAGTTTTCGCCAGGGGTGGCAAGAGACCCAGTACTTC. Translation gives CASSFRQGWQETQYF.

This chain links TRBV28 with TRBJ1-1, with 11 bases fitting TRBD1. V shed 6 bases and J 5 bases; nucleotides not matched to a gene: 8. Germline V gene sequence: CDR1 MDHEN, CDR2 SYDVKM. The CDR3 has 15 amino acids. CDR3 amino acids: CASRPGTGGITEAFF. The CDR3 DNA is TGTGCCAGCAGACCCGGGACAGGGGGGATAACTGAAGCTTTCTTT.

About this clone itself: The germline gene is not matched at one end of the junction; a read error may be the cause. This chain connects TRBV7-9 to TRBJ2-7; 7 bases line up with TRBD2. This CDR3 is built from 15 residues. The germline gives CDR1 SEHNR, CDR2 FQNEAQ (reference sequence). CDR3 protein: CASSLGLEGSYEQYF. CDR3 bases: TGTGCCAGCAGTTTAGGACTAGAGGGCTCCTACGAGCAGTACTTC.

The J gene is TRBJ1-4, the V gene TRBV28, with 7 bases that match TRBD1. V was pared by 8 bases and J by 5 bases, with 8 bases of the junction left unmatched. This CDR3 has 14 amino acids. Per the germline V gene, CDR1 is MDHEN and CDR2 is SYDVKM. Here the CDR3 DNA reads TGTGCCAGCCTTCCCGGGACAGCGAATGAAAAACTGTTTTTT. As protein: CASLPGTANEKLFF.

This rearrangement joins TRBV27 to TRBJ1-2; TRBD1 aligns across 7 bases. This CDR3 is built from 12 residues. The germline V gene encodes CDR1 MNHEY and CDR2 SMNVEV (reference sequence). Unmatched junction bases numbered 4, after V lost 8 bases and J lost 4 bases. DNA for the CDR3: TGTGCCAGCGGGACAGATATCTATGGCTACACCTTC. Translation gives CASGTDIYGYTF.

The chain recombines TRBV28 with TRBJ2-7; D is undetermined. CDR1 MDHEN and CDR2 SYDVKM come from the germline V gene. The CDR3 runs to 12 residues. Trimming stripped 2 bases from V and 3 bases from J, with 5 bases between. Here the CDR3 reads CASSLVYYEQYF. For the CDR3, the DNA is TGTGCCAGCAGTTTAGTGTACTACGAGCAGTACTTC.

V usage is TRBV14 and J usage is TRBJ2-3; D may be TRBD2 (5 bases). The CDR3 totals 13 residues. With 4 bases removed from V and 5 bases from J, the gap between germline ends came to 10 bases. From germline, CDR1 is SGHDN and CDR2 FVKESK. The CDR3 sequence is CASSLYEGDTQYF. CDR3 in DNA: TGTGCCAGCAGCCTCTATGAGGGAGATACGCAGTATTTT.

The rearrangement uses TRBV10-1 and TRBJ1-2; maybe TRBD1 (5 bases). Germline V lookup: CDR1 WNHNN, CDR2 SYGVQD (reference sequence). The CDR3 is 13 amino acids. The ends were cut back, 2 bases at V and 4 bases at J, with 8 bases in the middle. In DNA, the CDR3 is TGCGCCAGCAGTGAGGACAGTTTCTATGGCTACACCTTC. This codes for CASSEDSFYGYTF.

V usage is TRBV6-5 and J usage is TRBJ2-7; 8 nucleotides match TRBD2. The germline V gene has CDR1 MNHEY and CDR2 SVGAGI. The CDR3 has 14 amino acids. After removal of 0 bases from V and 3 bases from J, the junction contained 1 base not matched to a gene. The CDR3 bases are TGTGCCAGCAGTTACTCGGCGGGGGGCTACGAGCAGTACTTC. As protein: CASSYSAGGYEQYF.

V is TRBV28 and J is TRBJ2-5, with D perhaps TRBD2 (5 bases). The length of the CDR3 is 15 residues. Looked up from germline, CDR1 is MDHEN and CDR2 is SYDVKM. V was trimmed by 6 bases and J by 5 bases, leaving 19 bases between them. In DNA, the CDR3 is TGTGCCAGCAGCCCTTCGGCGGGCTTGTGGGAGACCCAGTACTTC. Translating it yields CASSPSAGLWETQYF.

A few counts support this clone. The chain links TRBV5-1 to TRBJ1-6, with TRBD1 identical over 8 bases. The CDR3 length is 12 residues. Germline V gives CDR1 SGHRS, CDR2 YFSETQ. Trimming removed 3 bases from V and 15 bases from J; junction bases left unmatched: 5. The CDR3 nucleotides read TGCGCCAGCAGCTCATTGGGACAGGTCCTCCACTTT. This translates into CASSSLGQVLHF.

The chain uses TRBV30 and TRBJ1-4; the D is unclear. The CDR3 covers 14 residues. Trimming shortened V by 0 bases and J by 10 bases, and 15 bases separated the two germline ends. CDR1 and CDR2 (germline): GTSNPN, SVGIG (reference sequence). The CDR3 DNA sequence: TGTGCCTGGAGTGTACTTAGAGATGCTGGAAAACTGTTTTTT. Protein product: CAWSVLRDAGKLFF.

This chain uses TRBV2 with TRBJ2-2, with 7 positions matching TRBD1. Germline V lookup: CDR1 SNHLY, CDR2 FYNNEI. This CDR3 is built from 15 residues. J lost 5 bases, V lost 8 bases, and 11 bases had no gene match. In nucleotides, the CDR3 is TGTGCCAGCTTACGCGACAGGGTTTATACCGGGGAGCTGTTTTTT. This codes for CASLRDRVYTGELFF.

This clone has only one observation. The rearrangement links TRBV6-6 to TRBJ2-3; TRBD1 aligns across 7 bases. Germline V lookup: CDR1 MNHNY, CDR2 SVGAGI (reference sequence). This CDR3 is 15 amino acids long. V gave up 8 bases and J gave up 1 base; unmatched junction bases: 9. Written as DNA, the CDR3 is TGTGCCAGCCTTTCTTCCGGGACAGGCACAGATACGCAGTATTTT. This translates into CASLSSGTGTDTQYF.

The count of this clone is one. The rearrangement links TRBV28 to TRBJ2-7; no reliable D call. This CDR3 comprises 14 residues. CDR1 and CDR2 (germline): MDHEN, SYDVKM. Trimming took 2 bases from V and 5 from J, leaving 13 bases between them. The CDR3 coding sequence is TGTGCCAGCAGTTTAGGCCAGGTGCGCCACGAGCAGTACTTC. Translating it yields CASSLGQVRHEQYF.

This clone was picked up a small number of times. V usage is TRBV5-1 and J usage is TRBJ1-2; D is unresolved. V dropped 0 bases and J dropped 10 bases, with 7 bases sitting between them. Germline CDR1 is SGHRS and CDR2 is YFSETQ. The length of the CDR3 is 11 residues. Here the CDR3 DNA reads TGCGCCAGCAGCTTGGGGCCAGACTACACCTTC. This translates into CASSLGPDYTF.

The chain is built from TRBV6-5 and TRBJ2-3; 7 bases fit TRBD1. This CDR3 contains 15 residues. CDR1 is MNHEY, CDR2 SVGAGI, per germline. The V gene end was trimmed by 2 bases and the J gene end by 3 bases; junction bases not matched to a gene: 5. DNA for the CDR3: TGTGCCAGCAGTTACGAGGGGGCGCGAACAGATACGCAGTATTTT. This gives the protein CASSYEGARTDTQYF.

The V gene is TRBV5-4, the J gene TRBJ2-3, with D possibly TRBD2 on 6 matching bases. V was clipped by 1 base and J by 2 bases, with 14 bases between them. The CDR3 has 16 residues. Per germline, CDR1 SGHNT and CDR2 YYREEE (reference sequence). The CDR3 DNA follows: TGTGCCAGCAGCTTGCCTAGCGCGGGATCCACAGATACGCAGTATTTT. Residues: CASSLPSAGSTDTQYF.

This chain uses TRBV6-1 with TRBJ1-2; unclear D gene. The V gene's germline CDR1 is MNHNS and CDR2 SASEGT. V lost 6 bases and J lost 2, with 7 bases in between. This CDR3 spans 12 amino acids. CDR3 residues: CASSSLNYGYTF. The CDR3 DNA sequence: TGTGCCAGCAGCTCCCTAAACTATGGCTACACCTTC.

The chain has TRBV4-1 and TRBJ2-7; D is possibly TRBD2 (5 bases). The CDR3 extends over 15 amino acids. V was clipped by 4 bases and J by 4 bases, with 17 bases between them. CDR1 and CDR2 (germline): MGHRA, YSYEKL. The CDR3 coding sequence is TGCGCCAGCAGCCCAAGTACGGGAATTACGTACGAGCAGTACGTC. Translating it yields CASSPSTGITYEQYV.

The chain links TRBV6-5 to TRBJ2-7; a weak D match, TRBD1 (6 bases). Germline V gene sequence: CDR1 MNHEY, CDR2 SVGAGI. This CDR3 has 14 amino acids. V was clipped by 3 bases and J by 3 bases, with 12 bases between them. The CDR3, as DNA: TGTGCCAGCAGTTATGGGGGCCCAAACTACGAGCAGTACTTC. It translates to CASSYGGPNYEQYF.

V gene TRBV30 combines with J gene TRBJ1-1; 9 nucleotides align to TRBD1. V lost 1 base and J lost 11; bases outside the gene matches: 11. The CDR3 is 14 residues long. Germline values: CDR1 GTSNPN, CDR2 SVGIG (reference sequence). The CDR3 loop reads CAWSEYPGQGSAFF. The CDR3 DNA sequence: TGTGCCTGGAGTGAATATCCGGGACAGGGTTCCGCTTTCTTT.

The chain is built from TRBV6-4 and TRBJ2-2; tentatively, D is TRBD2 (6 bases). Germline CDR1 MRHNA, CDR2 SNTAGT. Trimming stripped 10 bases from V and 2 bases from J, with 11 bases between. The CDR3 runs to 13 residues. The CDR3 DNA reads TGTGCCACCTCCACTAGCAACACCGGGGAGCTGTTTTTT. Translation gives CATSTSNTGELFF.

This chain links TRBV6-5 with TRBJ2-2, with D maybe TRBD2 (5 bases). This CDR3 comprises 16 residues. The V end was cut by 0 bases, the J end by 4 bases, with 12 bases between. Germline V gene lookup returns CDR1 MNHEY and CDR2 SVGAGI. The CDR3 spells CASSYSAGRRTGELFF. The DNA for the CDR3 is TGTGCCAGCAGTTACTCTGCGGGCCGGCGCACCGGGGAGCTGTTTTTT.

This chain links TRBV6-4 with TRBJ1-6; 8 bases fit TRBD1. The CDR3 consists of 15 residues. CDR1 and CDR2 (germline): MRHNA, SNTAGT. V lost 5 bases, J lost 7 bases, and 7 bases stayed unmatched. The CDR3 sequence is CASSNGQGWNSPLHF. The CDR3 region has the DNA TGTGCCAGCAGTAACGGACAGGGATGGAATTCACCCCTCCACTTT.

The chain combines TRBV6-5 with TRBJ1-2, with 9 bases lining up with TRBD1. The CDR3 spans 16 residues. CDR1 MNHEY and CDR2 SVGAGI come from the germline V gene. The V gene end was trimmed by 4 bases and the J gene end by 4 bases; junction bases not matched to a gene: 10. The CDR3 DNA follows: TGTGCCAGCAGTTCCCCGAGGACAGGGGCCGGCTATGGCTACACCTTC. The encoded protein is CASSSPRTGAGYGYTF.

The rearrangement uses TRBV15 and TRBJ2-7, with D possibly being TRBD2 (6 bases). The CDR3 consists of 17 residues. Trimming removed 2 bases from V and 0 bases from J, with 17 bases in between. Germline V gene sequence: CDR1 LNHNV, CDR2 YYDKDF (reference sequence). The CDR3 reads CATSRIGGQLSSYEQYV. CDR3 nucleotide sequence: TGTGCCACCAGCAGAATAGGAGGGCAGCTAAGCTCCTACGAGCAGTACGTC.

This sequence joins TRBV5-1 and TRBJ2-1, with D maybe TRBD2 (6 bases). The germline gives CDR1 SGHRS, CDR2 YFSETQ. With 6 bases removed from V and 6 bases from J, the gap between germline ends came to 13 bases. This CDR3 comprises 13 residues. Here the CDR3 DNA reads TGCGCCAGCATGTCTAGCGAAATCAATGAGCAGTTCTTC. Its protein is CASMSSEINEQFF.

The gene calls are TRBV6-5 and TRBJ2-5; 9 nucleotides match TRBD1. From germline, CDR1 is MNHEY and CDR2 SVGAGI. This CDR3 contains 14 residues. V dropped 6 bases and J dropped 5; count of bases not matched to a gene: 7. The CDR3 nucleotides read TGTGCCAGCAGAATAGGGACAGGGCAGGAGACCCAGTACTTC. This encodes CASRIGTGQETQYF.

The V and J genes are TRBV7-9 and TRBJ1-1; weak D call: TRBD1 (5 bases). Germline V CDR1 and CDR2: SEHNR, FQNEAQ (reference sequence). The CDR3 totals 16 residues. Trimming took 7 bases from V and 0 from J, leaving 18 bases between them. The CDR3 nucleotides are TGTGCCAGCACCTCCTCCGTCACGGACATGAACACTGAAGCTTTCTTT. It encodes CASTSSVTDMNTEAFF.